This is a list of T cell receptor beta chains from one sample in a study of metastatic and nonmetastatic thyroid tumors. TCRdb reanalyzed the PCR reads with MiXCR. The sample shows around 19,000 clones, approximately 10% of them seen only once. The sequenced sample was blood. These receptors originate from a female donor with papillary thyroid cancer or a benign thyroid nodule (not recorded which). Some clones in this sample may be carry-over from other donors' samples. The CDR3 runs from the conserved cysteine through the conserved F or W. D genes are given only for firm matches. Not all rows give a size; the values are once, few, many and, for expanded clones, a class.

J gene | clone size | V gene | D gene | CDR3 DNA | CDR3 protein
TRBJ2-3 | many | TRBV19 | TRBD2 | TGTGCCAGTAGCCTACTAGCGGGAGATACGCAGTATTTT | CASSLLAGDTQYF
TRBJ2-6 | medium-sized | TRBV6-4 | NA | TGTGCCAGCAGTGACAGGGGTGGGGCCAACGTCCTGACTTTC | CASSDRGGANVLTF
TRBJ2-5 | many | TRBV20-1 | NA | TGCAGTGCTAGAGATGGGTTCGAGGGGGAGGAGACCCAGTACTTC | CSARDGFEGEETQYF
TRBJ2-2 | many | TRBV19 | NA | TGTGCCAGTCGCTCCTCGGGGGCCGTAGGCACCGGGGAGCTGTTTTTT | CASRSSGAVGTGELFF
TRBJ1-1 | NA | TRBV28 | NA | TGTGCCAGCAGCTCCCGCACTGCGGGGAACACTGAAGCTTTCTTT | CASSSRTAGNTEAFF
TRBJ2-7 | medium-sized | TRBV27 | NA | TGTGCCAGCAGTTACAGGTTCGGATCCTCCTACGAGCAGTACTTC | CASSYRFGSSYEQYF
TRBJ2-3 | NA | TRBV28 | NA | TGTGCCAGCAGGGCCTTGGGGGGAGCAGATACGCAGTATTTT | CASRALGGADTQYF
TRBJ2-2 | many | TRBV7-3 | NA | TGTGCCAGCAGCTTAAGGCCCGGGGAGCTGTTTTTT | CASSLRPGELFF
TRBJ1-3 | many | TRBV13 | NA | TGTGCCAGCAGCTTAGGCTCGACCGAACTCTCCGGAAACACCATATATTTT | CASSLGSTELSGNTIYF
TRBJ2-7 | many | TRBV18 | NA | TGTGCCAGCTCACCACGGGGAATGGTCTACGAGCAGTACTTC | CASSPRGMVYEQYF
TRBJ2-1 | few | TRBV6-1 | NA | TGTGCCAGCAGTGGGGCAGGACAGAGCAATGAGCAGTTCTTC | CASSGAGQSNEQFF
TRBJ1-2 | many | TRBV29-1 | NA | TGCAGCGTCACAGGACTTTATGGCTACACCTTC | CSVTGLYGYTF
TRBJ2-1 | medium-sized | TRBV28 | NA | TGTGCCAGCGGTGTCGGGAACAATGAGCAGTTCTTC | CASGVGNNEQFF
TRBJ2-3 | medium-sized | TRBV19 | TRBD2 | TGTGCCAGTAGTGGACTAGAAAGCACAGATACGCAGTATTTT | CASSGLESTDTQYF
TRBJ2-5 | few | TRBV19 | NA | TGTGCCAGTAGTCCCCGTAGTGTGTCAGAGATCCAGTACTTC | CASSPRSVSEIQYF
TRBJ1-1 | many | TRBV30 | NA | TGTGCCTGGAATGAGAGTTGGATGAACACTGAAGCTTTCTTT | CAWNESWMNTEAFF
TRBJ2-7 | many | TRBV7-2 | TRBD2 | TGTGCCAGCAGCTTAGCGGGACTAGCGGGAGCCGAGCAGTACTTC | CASSLAGLAGAEQYF
TRBJ2-7 | NA | TRBV20-1 | NA | TGCAGTGCTAGAGGCGACGTCACCTACGAGCAGTACTTC | CSARGDVTYEQYF
TRBJ1-5 | many | TRBV19 | TRBD1 | TGTGCCAGTAGTCCCAGGACAGGGGGCCGCAATCAGCCCCAGCATTTT | CASSPRTGGRNQPQHF
TRBJ1-1 | NA | TRBV5-6 | NA | TGTGCCAGCAGCTTGGCCAGTTGGTCTAGTGAAGCTTTCTTT | CASSLASWSSEAFF
TRBJ2-4 | many | TRBV20-1 | TRBD1 | TGCAGTGCTAGTCCAGGGGGCGCGAGGGACATTCAGTACTTC | CSASPGGARDIQYF
TRBJ2-3 | many | TRBV5-1 | TRBD2 | TGCGCCAGCAGCCTAGCTAGCGGGAGAGATACGCAGTATTTT | CASSLASGRDTQYF
TRBJ2-1 | many | TRBV3-1 | NA | TGTGCCAGCAGCCAAGAGCTGACCCGGGCGGGACCGTACAATGAGCAGTTCTTC | CASSQELTRAGPYNEQFF
TRBJ2-7 | many | TRBV19 | NA | TGTGCCAGTAGGCCTCGGGGCAACGCATACGAGCAGTACTTC | CASRPRGNAYEQYF
TRBJ2-2 | many | TRBV5-6 | TRBD1 | TGTGCCAGCAGCTTGATGGACAGGGGGGACACCGGGGAGCTGTTTTTT | CASSLMDRGDTGELFF
TRBJ1-1 | NA | TRBV20-1 | NA | TGCAGTGCCGGGACGGGACTTGAAGCTTTCTTT | CSAGTGLEAFF
TRBJ2-5 | many | TRBV28 | TRBD1 | TGTGCCAGCAGTGGGCGGACAGGGGGGAGTCTGCAAGAGACCCAGTACTTC | CASSGRTGGSLQETQYF
TRBJ2-2 | few | TRBV6-1 | NA | TGTGCCAGCAGGCGGACTGATACCGGGGAGCTGTTTTTT | CASRRTDTGELFF
TRBJ1-5 | NA | TRBV10-3 | NA | TGTGCCATCCGCCTGGGGAGCAATCAGCCCCAGCATTTT | CAIRLGSNQPQHF
TRBJ2-7 | NA | TRBV11-2 | TRBD1 | TGTGCCAGCAGCTTAGGGGCAGGGGGCGTAGCCCCCTATGAGCAGTACTTC | CASSLGAGGVAPYEQYF
TRBJ2-5 | NA | TRBV20-1 | NA | TGCAGTGCTAGTCGGGGTTCTTACCAAGAGACCCAGTACTTC | CSASRGSYQETQYF
TRBJ2-5 | many | TRBV6-1 | TRBD2 | TGTGCCAGCAGCCGCGCCCTAGCGGGAGAAGAGACCCAGTACTTC | CASSRALAGEETQYF
TRBJ2-7 | medium-sized | TRBV28 | NA | TGTGCCAGCAGTTTGCCCGGGAACTACGAGCAGTACTTC | CASSLPGNYEQYF
TRBJ2-3 | medium-sized | TRBV6-1 | TRBD2 | TGTGCCAGCAGTACTAGCGGGAGGACAGATACGCAGTATTTT | CASSTSGRTDTQYF
TRBJ2-5 | NA | TRBV11-2 | TRBD1 | TGTGCCAGCAGCTTATCAAGACAGGGCTCTGCTGGAGTGGGAGAGACCCAGTACTTC | CASSLSRQGSAGVGETQYF
TRBJ1-5 | NA | TRBV20-1 | TRBD1 | TGCAGTGCGAATAACAGGGGTAGCAATCAGCCCCAGCATTTT | CSANNRGSNQPQHF
TRBJ1-2 | many | TRBV4-3 | NA | TGCGCCAGCAGCCAAGTCACGGGGACCCACTATGGCTACACCTTC | CASSQVTGTHYGYTF
TRBJ2-3 | NA | TRBV13 | TRBD2 | TGTGCCAGCAGCCAGCGGGGGCTCGGCACAGATACGCAGTATTTT | CASSQRGLGTDTQYF
TRBJ2-1 | many | TRBV7-6 | TRBD1 | TGTGCCAGCAGCTTAAACAGGGGTAATGAGCAGTTCTTC | CASSLNRGNEQFF
TRBJ2-5 | many | TRBV25-1 | NA | TGTGCCAGCAGTGAAGAGGGGGGCTTCGAGACCCAGTACTTC | CASSEEGGFETQYF
TRBJ2-1 | NA | TRBV7-8 | NA | TGTGCCAGCAGCTTAGCTGGTTTCGGGGATGGGCAGTTCTTC | CASSLAGFGDGQFF
TRBJ2-1 | NA | TRBV20-1 | NA | TGCAGTGCTAGTTCAATCTACAATGAGCAGTTCTTC | CSASSIYNEQFF
TRBJ2-3 | few | TRBV24-1 | NA | TGTGCCACCAGTGATCCGGTACAGGCTGCGGCATATACGCAGTATTTT | CATSDPVQAAAYTQYF
TRBJ2-7 | few | TRBV6-2/TRBV6-3 | NA | TGTGCCATCAGTTACTCGGAAACCGGGGAGCTGTACTTC | CAISYSETGELYF
TRBJ1-6 | many | TRBV4-1 | TRBD1 | TGCGCCAGCAGCTCAACGACAGGGCTAAATAATTCACCCCTCCACTTT | CASSSTTGLNNSPLHF
TRBJ2-7 | NA | TRBV27 | NA | TGTGCCAGGGAGAGACCCTACGAGCAGTACTTC | CARERPYEQYF
TRBJ1-4 | many | TRBV16 | NA | TGTGCCAGCAGCCCCCTGCTGAGTGAAAAACTGTTTTTT | CASSPLLSEKLFF